This T cell receptor beta chain originates from a study of blood T cell repertoires in COVID-19. On the study more broadly: There were acute and convalescent COVID-19 samples, and they came from the United States, Italy and Spain. Sample material is recorded as cDNA or gDNA derived from T cells, B-cell-depleted T cells, or PBMCs.

This clone is a singleton in its sample. CDR1 and CDR2 from the germline V gene are SGHTA and FQGNSA. This CDR3 is 16 amino acids long. Trimming shortened V by 1 base and J by 2 bases, and 14 bases separated the two germline ends. Authors' analysis steps: By means of reference gene primer amplification, nucleated cell counts were estimated. The table came from immunoSEQ multiplex PCR; TCRdb's copy has only in-frame clones and leaves some out. D and trimming come from the DNA, and the V and J calls and clone size come from that table. Seen here are 65,000 to 75,000 clones, 70% to 80% observed once, and the top ten hold approximately 21%.

Sequencing was performed on peripheral blood. The chain joins TRBV7-2 to TRBJ2-5; D might be TRBD1 (7 bases). The sequence came from a man aged 65 to 85 with acute or convalescent COVID-19. CDR3 protein: CASSLVGSGGQETQYF. The CDR3 nucleotides are TGTGCCAGCAGCTTAGTAGGGTCAGGGGGGCAAGAGACCCAGTACTTC.